The sequence of this T cell receptor beta chain was determined in a study of blood T cells in healthy people across ages. This CDR3 is built from 17 residues. CDR1 is LGHDT and CDR2 is YNNKEL in the germline V gene (reference sequence). After removal of 1 base from V and 4 bases from J, the junction contained 6 bases not matched to a gene. Through a sample-barcoded 5' primer and a J-beta primer mix, a second PCR was run for roughly 7 to 11 cycles. Using its own MiXCR run on the 5' RACE reads, TCRdb lists one record per CDR3 protein. The data hold 1.5 million to 2 million distinct CDR3 sequences, with approximately 39% observed a single time.

The sample consisted of blood. This chain connects TRBV3-1 to TRBJ2-1, with 11 bases aligning to TRBD2. This receptor was obtained from a human donor in good health. The CDR3, as DNA: TGTGCCAGCAGCCAAGGCACTAGCGGGGGCCTGTACAATGAGCAGTTCTTC. The encoded protein is CASSQGTSGGLYNEQFF.